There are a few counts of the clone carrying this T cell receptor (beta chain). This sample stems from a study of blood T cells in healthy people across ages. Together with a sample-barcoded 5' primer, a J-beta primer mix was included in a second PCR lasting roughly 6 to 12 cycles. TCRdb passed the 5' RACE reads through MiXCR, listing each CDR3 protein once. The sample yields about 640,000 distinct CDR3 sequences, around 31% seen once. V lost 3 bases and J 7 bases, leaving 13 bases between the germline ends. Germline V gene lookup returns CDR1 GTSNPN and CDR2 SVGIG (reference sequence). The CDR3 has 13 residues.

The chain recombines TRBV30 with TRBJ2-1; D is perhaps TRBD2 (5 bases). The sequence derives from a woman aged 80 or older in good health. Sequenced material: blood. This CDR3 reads CAWSSRRGNEQFF. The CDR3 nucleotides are TGTGCCTGGAGCTCCAGGAGAGGGAATGAGCAGTTCTTC.